This is a list of T cell receptor beta chains from one sample in a study of CD8 T cells in Susac syndrome. MiXCR, run by TCRdb on the immunoSEQ multiplex PCR reads, gives a single entry per CDR3 protein. The table lists around 170,000 distinct CDR3 sequences, around 96% of them singletons. Specimen: CD4+ T cells from PBMCs. The receptors originated from a human donor with Susac syndrome. CDR3s include the opening cysteine and the closing phenylalanine or tryptophan. D genes are given only for firm matches. Size tells how often a clone was seen (once, few, many) or the class of an expanded clone, and some rows leave it out.

14 | TRBJ2-1 | TRBV3-1 | NA | NA | TGTGCCAGCAGCCGAAAAATTACAGGGTCCGAGCAGTTCTTC | CASSRKITGSEQFF
20 | TRBJ2-5 | TRBV11-3 | TRBD2 | NA | TGTGCCAGCAGCCCGGGGACGTCCGGGACTAGCGGGAGCGGGCGGGAGACCCAGTACTTC | CASSPGTSGTSGSGRETQYF
14 | TRBJ2-3 | TRBV20-1 | NA | NA | TGCAGTGCACCGGCGGGATACCTCACAGATACGCAGTATTTT | CSAPAGYLTDTQYF
13 | TRBJ2-3 | TRBV24-1 | NA | NA | TGTGCCACAGGGATGGACAGCACAGATACGCAGTATTTT | CATGMDSTDTQYF
15 | TRBJ2-7 | TRBV20-1 | NA | NA | TGCAGTGCTAGAGATCCCCGAGGGGCCACCTACGAGCAGTACTTC | CSARDPRGATYEQYF
15 | TRBJ2-1 | TRBV9 | TRBD1 | NA | TGTGCCAGCAGCTTGGGGGGACAGGGGCACAATGAGCAGTTCTTC | CASSLGGQGHNEQFF
15 | TRBJ2-1 | TRBV3-1 | NA | once | TGTGCCAGCAGCCAAGCCCCGGGTGGGGCGTATGAGCAGTTCTTC | CASSQAPGGAYEQFF
14 | TRBJ2-1 | TRBV10-3 | NA | NA | TGTGCCATCAGTGGAGAGGGATGGGACAATGAGCAGTTCTTC | CAISGEGWDNEQFF
15 | TRBJ2-3 | TRBV9 | NA | NA | TGTGCCAGCAGCGTAGTAGGGGCTAGCACAGATACGCAGTATTTT | CASSVVGASTDTQYF
15 | TRBJ1-5 | TRBV3-1 | NA | NA | TGTGCCAGCAGCCAAGGCCCCCTGAGCAATCAGCCCCAGCATTTT | CASSQGPLSNQPQHF
15 | TRBJ2-7 | TRBV9 | TRBD2 | NA | TGTGCCAGCAGCGTAGGAGGGGACTACTACTCCGAGCAGTACTTC | CASSVGGDYYSEQYF
17 | TRBJ2-6 | TRBV19 | NA | NA | TGTGCCAGTAGTATGGCAGGGTCTTTTACTGGGGCCAACGTCCTGACTTTC | CASSMAGSFTGANVLTF
12 | TRBJ1-1 | TRBV28 | NA | NA | TGTGCCAGCAGCCCTCTACAATCCGGGGCTTTCTTT | CASSPLQSGAFF
15 | TRBJ2-1 | TRBV5-1 | TRBD2 | NA | TGCGCCAGCAACCAGCGGGGGGGACCGGGTAATGAGCAGTTCTTC | CASNQRGGPGNEQFF
15 | TRBJ2-3 | TRBV28 | TRBD1 | NA | TGTGCCAGCAGTCCACCGGGACAGGCCACAGATACGCAGTATTTT | CASSPPGQATDTQYF
14 | TRBJ2-1 | TRBV24-1 | TRBD1 | once | TGTGCCACCAGTGATCCTCAGGGGGCCGCCGAGCAGTTCTTC | CATSDPQGAAEQFF
21 | TRBJ2-6 | TRBV15 | NA | NA | TGTGCCACCAGCAGAGATCTGATCTTTGCACAGAGGCTCTCTGGGGCCAACGTCCTGACTTTC | CATSRDLIFAQRLSGANVLTF
14 | TRBJ2-3 | TRBV7-2 | NA | once | TGTGCCAGCAGCTTAGAGGCCCCCACAGATACGCAGTATTTT | CASSLEAPTDTQYF
14 | TRBJ2-7 | TRBV24-1 | TRBD1 | NA | TGTGCCACCAGTGGGACAGGGGGCACCTACGAGCAGTACTTC | CATSGTGGTYEQYF
16 | TRBJ2-2 | TRBV30 | TRBD2 | NA | TGTGCCTGGAGTGTACAGGGACTAGCGTACACCGGGGAGCTGTTTTTT | CAWSVQGLAYTGELFF
13 | TRBJ2-5 | TRBV12-3/TRBV12-4 | NA | few | TGTGCCAGCAGTTTGGGGACCGGAGAGACCCAGTACTTC | CASSLGTGETQYF
11 | TRBJ1-1 | TRBV2 | NA | NA | TGTGCCAGCAAACAGGTATCCGAAGCTTTCTTT | CASKQVSEAFF
15 | TRBJ1-1 | TRBV3-1 | TRBD1 | NA | TGTGCCAGCAGCCAGGGACAGGGGATCATCACTGAAGCTTTCTTT | CASSQGQGIITEAFF
16 | TRBJ2-2 | TRBV12-3/TRBV12-4 | NA | NA | TGTGCCAGCAAACCTATTGGACTGATGAACACCGGGGAGCTGTTTTTT | CASKPIGLMNTGELFF
15 | TRBJ2-5 | TRBV28 | NA | NA | TGTGCCAGCAGTACCCCCGTGGATCCTCGGGAGACCCAGTACTTC | CASSTPVDPRETQYF
13 | TRBJ1-6 | TRBV30 | NA | NA | TGTGCCTGGACGGACAGAAATAATTCACCCCTCCACTTT | CAWTDRNNSPLHF
15 | TRBJ2-5 | TRBV12-3/TRBV12-4 | NA | NA | TGTGCCAGCAGCTTTGGTGGCGTGGGATCGGGGACCCAGTACTTC | CASSFGGVGSGTQYF
16 | TRBJ2-1 | TRBV3-1 | NA | NA | TGTGCCAGCAGCCAAGATCGGGTCGTAGGGTACAATGAGCAGTTCTTC | CASSQDRVVGYNEQFF
12 | TRBJ1-2 | TRBV14 | NA | NA | TGTGCCAGCAGCCCGACTAACTATGGCTACACCTTC | CASSPTNYGYTF
13 | TRBJ2-5 | TRBV20-1 | NA | NA | TGCAGTGCTAGTAGTCAGCCTGGGGGGACCCAGTACTTC | CSASSQPGGTQYF
16 | TRBJ2-2 | TRBV19 | TRBD1 | NA | TGTGCCAGTAGTCCTTCGGACAGGGTGTACACCGGGGAGCTGTTTTTT | CASSPSDRVYTGELFF
14 | TRBJ2-7 | TRBV5-1 | TRBD1 | NA | TGCGCCAGCAGCTTGCAGGGGGCGTCCTACGAGCAGTACTTC | CASSLQGASYEQYF
13 | TRBJ1-1 | TRBV12-5 | NA | NA | TGTGCTAGTGGTTTGAGCTGGAACACTGAAGCTTTCTTT | CASGLSWNTEAFF
14 | TRBJ2-5 | TRBV3-1 | NA | NA | TGTGCCAGCAGCCAAGGGCGGCTGAAAGAGACCCAGTACTTC | CASSQGRLKETQYF
17 | TRBJ2-6 | TRBV20-1 | TRBD1 | NA | TGCAGTGCTGCGTCCGGGACAGGGTTACATGGGGCCAACGTCCTGACTTTC | CSAASGTGLHGANVLTF
17 | TRBJ2-6 | TRBV5-6 | TRBD2 | NA | TGTGCCAGCAGCCGGGGAGGGCCGAGCTCTGGGGCCAACGTCCTGACTTTC | CASSRGGPSSGANVLTF
13 | TRBJ2-1 | TRBV6-5 | NA | NA | TGTGCCAGCAGGCTCGGGCTTTACAATGAGCAGTTCTTC | CASRLGLYNEQFF
15 | TRBJ2-5 | TRBV14 | NA | NA | TGTGCCAGCAGCCATCCCAAGGACAGCCAAGAGACCCAGTACTTC | CASSHPKDSQETQYF
14 | TRBJ1-4 | TRBV12-3/TRBV12-4 | NA | NA | TGTGCCAGCAGTGCCCAGGGAGGTAATGAAAAACTGTTTTTT | CASSAQGGNEKLFF
12 | TRBJ2-7 | TRBV20-1 | NA | NA | TGCAGTGCTTTCGGGGCTACTGGCGAGCAGTACTTC | CSAFGATGEQYF
12 | TRBJ2-2 | TRBV7-2 | NA | NA | TGTGCCAGCAGCCATTACACCGGGGAGCTGTTTTTT | CASSHYTGELFF
12 | TRBJ2-7 | TRBV4-3 | NA | NA | TGCGCCAGCAGAGGGGCCTCCTACGAGCAGTACTTC | CASRGASYEQYF
15 | TRBJ2-1 | TRBV5-1 | TRBD2 | NA | TGCGCCAGCAGCCTAAGACTAGCGGCCTACAATGAGCAGTTCTTC | CASSLRLAAYNEQFF
18 | TRBJ2-6 | TRBV11-2 | NA | NA | TGTGCCAGCAGCGTAGGTGGAAGGGCTGACTCTGGGGCCAACGTCCTGACTTTC | CASSVGGRADSGANVLTF
13 | TRBJ2-3 | TRBV28 | NA | once | TGTGCCAGCAGCACCCAAAGCACAGATACGCAGTATTTT | CASSTQSTDTQYF
16 | TRBJ2-5 | TRBV5-1 | TRBD2 | NA | TGCGCCAGCAGCCCTCCGGGGAGTAGCGGGGAAGAGACCCAGTACTTC | CASSPPGSSGEETQYF
15 | TRBJ1-1 | TRBV30 | NA | NA | TGTGCCTGGTCCGGTCGGGTATCCGGATCCCAGGAAGCTTTCTTT | CAWSGRVSGSQEAFF
13 | TRBJ1-3 | TRBV10-3 | NA | NA | TGTGCCATCTACGAGGGGCCTGGAAACACCATATATTTT | CAIYEGPGNTIYF
15 | TRBJ2-5 | TRBV4-1 | TRBD1 | NA | TGCGCCAGCAGCCAAGAAAGAGGGGGCCGTGAGACCCAGTACTTC | CASSQERGGRETQYF
15 | TRBJ1-1 | TRBV29-1 | TRBD1 | NA | TGCAGCGTTCACAGGACAGGGCTGGTCAACACTGAAGCTTTCTTT | CSVHRTGLVNTEAFF